One sample yielded the 32 T cell receptor beta chains listed below, sequenced in a study of cytomegalovirus exposure and HLA in healthy donors. PCR primers comprised 60 Vbeta and 13 Jbeta primers. Produced via immunoSEQ multiplex PCR; TCRdb's table is partial and in-frame only. This table has some 200,000 clones, roughly 80% appearing once. The sequenced sample consisted of PBMCs. The receptor source for this set is a man aged 45 to 65 in good health and CMV-seronegative.

This chain joins TRBV18 and TRBJ2-2, with TRBD1 matching 10 bases. Germline V CDR1 and CDR2: KGHSH, LQKENI. The CDR3 is 14 residues long. Trimming at V came to 4 bases and at J to 6 bases, leaving 2 bases not matched to a gene. DNA for the CDR3: TGTGCCAGCTCACACGGGACAGGGGCCGGGGAGCTGTTTTTT. It is translated as CASSHGTGAGELFF.

V and J are TRBV27 and TRBJ1-5, with TRBD1 matching 9 bases. Germline CDR1 is MNHEY and CDR2 is SMNVEV (reference sequence). The CDR3 covers 14 residues. The ends lost 6 bases at V and 1 base at J; junction bases unmatched: 1. CDR3 nucleotide sequence: TGTGCCAGCAGACAGGGGGCAAGCAATCAGCCCCAGCATTTT. Its translation: CASRQGASNQPQHF.

V and J are TRBV25-1 and TRBJ2-1; a weak D match, TRBD1 (5 bases). The CDR3 is 14 residues long. Germline CDR1 reads MGHDK; CDR2 reads SYGVNS. Trimming took 8 bases from V and 7 from J, leaving 18 bases between them. The CDR3 DNA reads TGTGCCAGCGGCAGCAGAACCTACAGGAATGAGCAGTTCTTC. This encodes CASGSRTYRNEQFF. The whole variable domain, filled in from reference TRBV25-1 and TRBJ2-1, reads EADIYQTPRYLVIGTGKKITLECSQTMGHDKMYWYQQDPGMELHLIHYSYGVNSTEKGDLSSESTVSRIRTEHFPLTLESARPSHTSQYLCASGSRTYRNEQFFGPGTRLTVL.

This clone was seen only once. This chain uses TRBV7-2 with TRBJ2-3; 8 positions agree with TRBD2. This CDR3 has 15 residues. Looked up from germline, CDR1 is SGHTA and CDR2 is FQGNSA. V was pared by 5 bases and J by 1 base, with 5 bases of the junction left unmatched. CDR3 amino acids: CASSPGGTRTDTQYF. As DNA, the CDR3 is TGTGCCAGCAGCCCGGGGGGGACCCGCACAGATACGCAGTATTTT.

This chain links TRBV6-5 with TRBJ2-5; D ambiguous. CDR3 length equals 14 residues. The germline V gene encodes CDR1 MNHEY and CDR2 SVGAGI. Between the trimmed V and J ends, which lost 2 bases and 14 bases, there was a span of 21 bases. The CDR3 bases are TGTGCCAGCAGTTACCCCCCCTACCGTCCCGAGCTCTACTTC. Amino acids: CASSYPPYRPELYF.

CDR3 bases: TGTGCCAGCAGCCCACAGGGAAGCTCCTACAATGAGCAGTTCTTC. This codes for CASSPQGSSYNEQFF. V gene TRBV7-9 combines with J gene TRBJ2-1; a possible D gene is TRBD1 (6 bases). Trimming took off 5 bases at V and 0 bases at J, with 11 bases between the two ends. Germline CDR1 and CDR2: SEHNR and FQNEAQ (reference sequence). The CDR3 loop spans 15 amino acids. Supplemented by reference TRBV7-9 and TRBJ2-1, the full variable domain reads DTGVSQNPRHKITKRGQNVTFRCDPISEHNRLYWYRQTLGQGPEFLTYFQNEAQLEKSRLLSDRFSAERPKGSFSTLEIQRTEQGDSAMYLCASSPQGSSYNEQFFGPGTRLTVL.

This sequence joins TRBV5-5 and TRBJ2-7; TRBD2 might be the D (6 bases). CDR1 is SGHKS, CDR2 YYEKEE, per germline (reference sequence). The CDR3 is 12 amino acids. V was trimmed by 4 bases and J by 5 bases, leaving 10 bases between them. The CDR3: CASSLGGDEQYF. The CDR3 region has the DNA TGTGCCAGCAGCCTGGGAGGCGACGAGCAGTACTTC.

J is TRBJ1-1 and V is TRBV7-3; 8 bases line up with TRBD1. CDR1 SGHTA and CDR2 FQGTGA come from the germline V gene. V shed 1 base, J shed 4 bases, and the junction held 2 bases outside the gene matches. The CDR3 has 14 amino acids. The chain's CDR3 is CASSLNGQGTEAFF. CDR3 nucleotide sequence: TGTGCCAGCAGCTTAAACGGACAGGGCACTGAAGCTTTCTTT. Using reference TRBV7-3 and TRBJ1-1 for the parts outside the CDR3, the full variable domain is GAGVSQTPSNKVTEKGKYVELRCDPISGHTALYWYRQSLGQGPEFLIYFQGTGAADDSGLPNDRFFAVRPEGSVSTLKIQRTERGDSAVYLCASSLNGQGTEAFFGQGTRLTVV.

With respect to this clone: The limits of the CDR3 on the DNA are not certain, so only TCRdb's listed CDR3 is given. V usage is TRBV30 and J usage is TRBJ2-3; TRBD1 is taken as the D call from the table, unchecked against the DNA. Germline-derived CDR1 and CDR2 are GTSNPN and SVGIG (reference sequence). Ends included, the CDR3 has 12 residues. CDR3: CAWSFGTGIAYF.

The V and J genes are TRBV21-1 and TRBJ2-3; the D call TRBD2 from the table was never checked on the DNA. TRBV21-1 is designated a pseudogene. The CDR3 sequence is 19 residues long. CDR3 DNA: TGTGCCAGCGGGGGAGTTTTAGCGGGGGGGCGTGAGGGCTCAGATACGCAGTATTTT. It codes for CASGGVLAGGREGSDTQYF.

CDR3 residues: CASVTGGIGTEAFF. In DNA, the CDR3 is TGTGCCAGTGTGACAGGGGGCATCGGCACTGAAGCTTTCTTT. This rearrangement joins TRBV19 to TRBJ1-1, with TRBD1 matching 10 bases. The CDR3 extends over 14 amino acids. The germline V gene has CDR1 LNHDA and CDR2 SQIVND (reference sequence). Germline trimming cut 8 bases from V and 4 bases from J; bases unmatched to any gene: 7.

The chain recombines TRBV5-4 with TRBJ2-7; 7 positions match TRBD1. Germline assignment: CDR1 SGHNT and CDR2 YYREEE (reference sequence). The CDR3 extends over 14 amino acids. V was pared by 4 bases and J by 6 bases, with 10 bases of the junction left unmatched. The CDR3 region is CASSPTGIVGEQYF. The CDR3 DNA sequence: TGTGCCAGCAGCCCGACAGGGATCGTGGGCGAGCAGTACTTC.

The chain combines TRBV5-1 with TRBJ1-2; D uncertain. V dropped 0 bases and J dropped 2 bases, with 8 bases sitting between them. CDR1 is SGHRS, CDR2 YFSETQ, per germline. The CDR3 covers 14 residues. The CDR3 is CASSLDYRNYGYTF. The CDR3 nucleotides are TGCGCCAGCAGCTTGGATTACCGGAACTATGGCTACACCTTC.

For this clone: Other DNA sequences in the sample encode the same CDR3. V and J are TRBV5-6 and TRBJ2-5; TRBD1 matches 8 bases. CDR1 and CDR2 (germline): SGHDT, YYEEEE. The CDR3 has 13 residues. With V trimmed by 3 bases and J by 5 bases, 3 bases remained unmatched. CDR3 DNA: TGTGCCAGCAGCTCCGACAGGGGTGAGACCCAGTACTTC. This sequence encodes CASSSDRGETQYF.

The rearrangement links TRBV7-9 to TRBJ2-5, with 8 bases matching TRBD2. The V gene end was trimmed by 2 bases and the J gene end by 1 base; junction bases not matched to a gene: 6. Germline CDR1 is SEHNR and CDR2 is FQNEAQ (reference sequence). The CDR3 is made up of 16 amino acids. CDR3 nucleotide sequence: TGTGCCAGCAGCTTACGAGGGGCGGGGGGCCAAGAGACCCAGTACTTC. It encodes CASSLRGAGGQETQYF.

This chain connects TRBV30 to TRBJ2-7, with D unresolved. CDR1 is GTSNPN and CDR2 is SVGIG in the germline V gene (reference sequence). This CDR3 contains 12 residues. V was trimmed by 0 bases and J by 6 bases, leaving 9 bases between them. CDR3: CAWSVPTTEQYF. In nucleotides, the CDR3 is TGTGCCTGGAGTGTCCCAACTACCGAGCAGTACTTC. Complete variable domain (other parts from reference TRBV30 and TRBJ2-7): SQTIHQWPATLVQPVGSPLSLECTVEGTSNPNLYWYRQAAGRGLQLLFYSVGIGQISSEVPQNLSASRPQDRQFILSSKKLLLSDSGFYLCAWSVPTTEQYFGPGTRLTVT.

The chain's CDR3 is CASRAGTGVGSPLHF. CDR3 sequence (DNA): TGTGCCAGCAGGGCCGGGACAGGGGTAGGGTCACCCCTCCACTTT. V and J are TRBV6-4 and TRBJ1-6; 10 positions match TRBD1. The trim removed 6 bases at V and 10 bases at J, leaving 9 bases unmatched. Germline CDR1 reads MRHNA; CDR2 reads SNTAGT. This CDR3 has 15 amino acids.

The V and J genes are TRBV5-6 and TRBJ1-2, with 7 bases lining up with TRBD1. CDR1 and CDR2 (germline): SGHDT, YYEEEE. J gave up 5 bases and V 2 bases, and 12 bases lay outside the gene matches. This CDR3 contains 16 residues. In nucleotides, the CDR3 is TGTGCCAGCAGCTTAGGACAGGCCTTGCACCCTTATGGCTACACCTTC. Its protein product is CASSLGQALHPYGYTF. Drawing the rest from reference TRBV5-6 and TRBJ1-2, the complete variable domain is DAGVTQSPTHLIKTRGQQVTLRCSPKSGHDTVSWYQQALGQGPQFIFQYYEEEERQRGNFPDRFSGHQFPNYSSELNVNALLLGDSALYLCASSLGQALHPYGYTFGSGTRLTVV.

This chain connects TRBV7-2 to TRBJ1-2, with D unresolved. The germline V gene encodes CDR1 SGHTA and CDR2 FQGNSA. This CDR3 contains 16 residues. The V end lost 3 bases, the J end lost 8 bases, and 22 bases lay between the germline ends. CDR3 region: CASSLLADPQMEGYTF. For the CDR3, the DNA is TGTGCCAGCAGCTTGTTAGCGGACCCCCAAATGGAGGGCTACACCTTC.

The chain combines TRBV30 with TRBJ1-3; TRBD1 might be the D (5 bases). This CDR3 has 12 amino acids. V was clipped by 7 bases and J by 7 bases, with 14 bases between them. Per the germline V gene, CDR1 is GTSNPN and CDR2 is SVGIG (reference sequence). CDR3 loop: CAFLTGMNTIYF. Written as DNA, the CDR3 is TGTGCCTTCCTAACAGGAATGAACACCATATATTTT.

This clone was detected only once. The chain couples TRBV7-2 to TRBJ1-6, with D unclear. Germline V gene sequence: CDR1 SGHTA, CDR2 FQGNSA. V was cut by 1 base and J by 7 bases, with 8 bases left in between. The CDR3 consists of 14 residues. The CDR3 here is CASSLGTENSPLHF. CDR3 sequence (DNA): TGTGCCAGCAGCTTAGGCACGGAGAATTCACCCCTCCACTTT.

The V call is TRBV5-1, the J call TRBJ2-7; the match to TRBD2 covers 7 bases. Losses at the gene ends were 7 bases for V and 3 bases for J; bases not matched to a gene: 7. The CDR3 runs 13 residues. The germline V gene has CDR1 SGHRS and CDR2 YFSETQ. The CDR3 protein is CASSDGGFYEQYF. The CDR3 nucleotides are TGCGCCAGCTCGGACGGGGGGTTCTACGAGCAGTACTTC.

V usage is TRBV6-5 and J usage is TRBJ2-6; D call uncertain. The germline V and J ends were trimmed by 2 bases and 4 bases, with 6 bases remaining between them. Looked up from germline, CDR1 is MNHEY and CDR2 is SVGAGI. The CDR3 is 14 amino acids. DNA for the CDR3: TGTGCCAGCAGTTACCCCTTCGGGGCCAACGTCCTGACTTTC. It yields the protein CASSYPFGANVLTF.

This sequence joins TRBV6-1 and TRBJ2-7, with TRBD1 matching 7 bases. Germline values: CDR1 MNHNS, CDR2 SASEGT. With V trimmed by 7 bases and J by 3 bases, 0 bases remained unmatched. The CDR3 length is 11 residues. This chain's CDR3 is CASNRGYEQYF. CDR3 coding DNA: TGTGCCAGCAACAGGGGCTACGAGCAGTACTTC.

The sample holds a few counts of this clone. This chain uses TRBV7-7 with TRBJ2-1, with D possibly TRBD1 on 5 matching bases. V lost 5 bases and J 7 bases, leaving 15 bases between the germline ends. The CDR3 spans 14 residues. Germline CDR1 and CDR2: SSHAT and FNYEAQ (reference sequence). The CDR3: CASSVDQGKNEQFF. CDR3 coding DNA: TGTGCCAGCAGCGTAGATCAGGGAAAGAATGAGCAGTTCTTC.

The chain joins TRBV5-6 to TRBJ2-1; D perhaps matches TRBD1 (6 bases). Germline V gene sequence: CDR1 SGHDT, CDR2 YYEEEE. Trimming shortened V by 2 bases and J by 10 bases, and 10 bases separated the two germline ends. The CDR3 runs 12 residues. In DNA form, the CDR3 reads TGTGCCAGCAGCTTTGTAGGGGGAGAGCAGTTCTTC. Its translation is CASSFVGGEQFF.

Note on this clone: At one of its ends the junction is not consistent with the germline gene, which may arise from a read error. The chain couples TRBV7-9 to TRBJ2-1, with 9 bases lining up with TRBD1. Germline CDR1 SEHNR, CDR2 FQNEAQ (reference sequence). The CDR3 contains 16 residues. The CDR3 DNA follows: TGTTCCAGCAGTCGTGCGACAGGGGGGCGAATTGATGAGCAGTTCTTC. This translates into CSSSRATGGRIDEQFF.

This sequence joins TRBV27 and TRBJ1-1, with D possibly being TRBD1 (6 bases). The CDR3 is made up of 12 amino acids. Germline V gene data show CDR1 as MNHEY and CDR2 as SMNVEV (reference sequence). Trimming stripped 6 bases from V and 1 base from J, with 6 bases between. CDR3 in DNA: TGTGCCAGCAGAGGGGGGAACACTGAAGCTTTCTTT. Encoded protein: CASRGGNTEAFF.

V gene TRBV7-2 combines with J gene TRBJ2-7; D unclear. The V end was cut by 4 bases, the J end by 5 bases, with 6 bases between. In germline, CDR1 is SGHTA, CDR2 FQGNSA. This CDR3 spans 11 amino acids. This CDR3 reads CASSYLNEQYF. The CDR3 nucleotides read TGTGCCAGCAGCTACTTAAACGAGCAGTACTTC.

The CDR3 nucleotides are TGTGCCTGGAGTGGGATAGCGGGGGGGCCGAGCGGGGAGCTGTTTTTT. Translated: CAWSGIAGGPSGELFF. V is TRBV30 and J is TRBJ2-2, with 11 bases matching TRBD2. The CDR3 loop spans 16 amino acids. The V and J ends lost 1 base and 7 bases, in that order; junction bases with no gene match: 8. Germline V CDR1 and CDR2: GTSNPN, SVGIG (reference sequence).

V gene TRBV6-5 combines with J gene TRBJ1-3; TRBD1 might be the D (6 bases). V lost 8 bases and J 3 bases, leaving 11 bases between the germline ends. The CDR3 runs to 13 residues. Germline V gene data show CDR1 as MNHEY and CDR2 as SVGAGI. CDR3 nucleotide sequence: TGTGCCAGCGGGAGAGGGGGTGGAAACACCATATATTTT. Its translation is CASGRGGGNTIYF.

The chain carries TRBV15 and TRBJ2-6; unclear D gene. This CDR3 has 16 amino acids. V dropped 4 bases and J dropped 0 bases, with 10 bases sitting between them. Looked up from germline, CDR1 is LNHNV and CDR2 is YYDKDF (reference sequence). CDR3 in amino acids: CATSMSQDSGANVLTF. The CDR3 region has the DNA TGTGCCACCAGCATGAGCCAGGACTCTGGGGCCAACGTCCTGACTTTC.